The count of the clone carrying this T cell receptor (beta chain) is one. Its antigen is not identified. Germline-derived CDR1 and CDR2 are ENHRY and SYGVKD. Trimming at V came to 7 bases and at J to 5 bases, leaving 8 bases not matched to a gene. The CDR3 is 15 residues long. The data are from a study of Tregs in tolerant kidney transplant recipients. Overall study context: A roughly three-day belatacept mixed lymphocyte reaction, sometimes plus 5-day graft donor restimulation, preceded CD4+CD25+CD127- sorting. Antibodies separated recipient from donor cells.

Study results and limitations: Activated donor B cell expansion appeared to reveal the most relevant donor-specific TCRbeta repertoire. Biological reproducibility was not directly addressed in this study.

Assay used: immunoSEQ multiplex PCR; TCRdb lists only in-frame clones, some missing. The sample yields under 45,000 clones, roughly 96% seen once. The sample was Tregs from blood cultured with allogeneic cells. The chain employs TRBV10-3 and TRBJ2-5; TRBD1 aligns across 12 bases. The origin of this receptor is a human donor in good health. The CDR3 loop reads CAINPGTGGRETQYF. The CDR3 coding sequence is TGTGCCATCAATCCCGGGACAGGGGGCCGGGAGACCCAGTACTTC.